The T cell receptor (beta chain) under discussion was sequenced for a study of T-cell memory formation after mild COVID-19. TCRdb re-analysed the 5' RACE reads in MiXCR, keeping a single row per CDR3 protein. The table lists 550,000 to 700,000 distinct CDR3 sequences, 17% of them singletons. Trimming cost V 6 bases and J 5 bases; bases outside gene matches: 4. The CDR3 is made up of 13 amino acids. CDR1 and CDR2 from the germline V gene are MNHEY and SVGAGI. This clonotype has a handful of counts. The chain carries TRBV6-5 and TRBJ1-5, with 7 bases lining up with TRBD1. This TCR was sampled from an adult woman who had mild COVID-19 (a few samples of this study predate the infection). Cell type and time point are not known. Material: PBMCs or a T cell subset sorted from them (not recorded which). The CDR3 region is CASRPDRDQPQHF. Here the CDR3 DNA reads TGTGCCAGCAGACCTGACAGGGATCAGCCCCAGCATTTT.